This T cell receptor (beta chain) stems from a study of blood T cells in healthy people across ages. The study's findings and limits: It was the long-lived donors that had more naive CD4+ cells and higher diversity than aged donors.

The CDR3 totals 14 residues. CDR1 is ENHRY and CDR2 is SYGVKD in the germline V gene. The V end lost 7 bases, the J end lost 7 bases, and 17 bases lay between the germline ends. With respect to this clonotype: Its antigen is unknown.

The authors ran a second PCR of roughly 6 to 12 cycles using a sample-barcoded 5' primer and a J-beta primer mix. TCRdb called the 5' RACE reads again in MiXCR, with one record for every CDR3 protein. This table holds about 1.4 million distinct CDR3 sequences, roughly 64% found once. The TCR originated in a young man in good health. Sequencing input: blood. V and J are TRBV10-3 and TRBJ1-5; D is uncertain. CDR3 sequence: CAITPERSGQPQHF. In DNA, the CDR3 is TGTGCCATCACCCCGGAGCGTTCGGGACAGCCCCAGCATTTT.